Listed below are T cell receptor beta chains from one sample, sequenced in a study of T cell responses to AZD1222 COVID-19 vaccine. The protocol was immunoSEQ multiplex PCR, while the TCRdb copy is restricted to in-frame clones and leaves out a portion. The sample yields 140,000 or so clones, roughly 92% seen once. The sample in question was peripheral blood, obtained on day 0 of AZD1222 vaccination. Receptor source: an adult in good health. The CDR3 runs from the conserved cysteine through the conserved F or W. Each record gives: V gene, clone size, J gene, D gene, CDR3 protein, CDR3 DNA. A D gene is named only where the DNA matches it firmly. Size tells how often a clone was seen (once, few, many) or the class of an expanded clone, and some rows leave it out.

>TRBV28|-|TRBJ1-5|-
CASSTPSNSNQPQHF
TGTGCCAGCAGTACCCCGAGCAATAGCAATCAGCCCCAGCATTTT
>TRBV9|once|TRBJ2-5|TRBD1
CASSGQGLETQYF
TGTGCCAGCAGCGGACAGGGCTTAGAGACCCAGTACTTC
>TRBV7-3|-|TRBJ2-1|TRBD2
CASSLLASGYNEQFF
TGTGCCAGCAGCTTGCTAGCTAGCGGATACAATGAGCAGTTCTTC
>TRBV7-9|-|TRBJ1-2|-
CASSPFRAGGYGYTF
TGTGCCAGCAGCCCCTTTAGGGCTGGAGGCTATGGCTACACCTTC
>TRBV28|few|TRBJ2-4|TRBD2
CASSPWREMRNIQYF
TGTGCCAGCAGTCCCTGGCGGGAGATGAGAAACATTCAGTACTTC
>TRBV7-8|-|TRBJ1-2|-
CASSSQGPHGYTF
TGTGCCAGCAGCTCCCAGGGGCCACATGGCTACACCTTC
>TRBV7-9|-|TRBJ2-7|TRBD1
CASSFQGATYEQYF
TGTGCCAGCAGCTTCCAGGGGGCTACCTACGAGCAGTACTTC
>TRBV29-1|-|TRBJ2-1|-
CSVEEPGLDYNEQFF
TGCAGCGTTGAGGAACCGGGACTCGACTACAATGAGCAGTTCTTC
>TRBV18|-|TRBJ2-7|-
CASSRGADSYEQYF
TGTGCCAGCTCCAGAGGGGCAGATTCCTACGAGCAGTACTTC
>TRBV27|-|TRBJ1-6|-
CASSLGTINSPLHF
TGTGCCAGCAGTTTAGGGACCATAAATTCACCCCTCCACTTT
>TRBV6-2/TRBV6-3|-|TRBJ2-2|TRBD2
CASSMGLDGTGELFF
TGTGCCAGCAGCATGGGACTAGATGGCACCGGGGAGCTGTTTTTT
>TRBV15|-|TRBJ1-6|-
CATSRAPSGVYNSPLHF
TGTGCCACCAGCAGAGCTCCTTCAGGGGTCTATAATTCACCCCTCCACTTT
>TRBV6-5|-|TRBJ1-5|-
CASSQQNSNQPQHF
TGTGCCAGCAGCCAACAAAACAGCAATCAGCCCCAGCATTTT
>TRBV5-1|-|TRBJ1-1|-
CASRVDGQGNTEAFF
TGCGCCAGCAGAGTGGACGGGCAGGGGAACACTGAAGCTTTCTTT
>TRBV27|-|TRBJ1-1|-
CASSLSAGMNTEAFF
TGTGCCAGCAGTTTGTCGGCAGGGATGAACACTGAAGCTTTCTTT
>TRBV9|-|TRBJ2-1|-
CASSPWRGLNEQFF
TGTGCCAGCAGCCCCTGGAGGGGCTTGAATGAGCAGTTCTTC
>TRBV3-1/TRBV3-2|-|TRBJ1-4|-
CASSQRGRDRLEKLFF
TGTGCCAGCAGCCAGAGGGGGAGGGACCGTTTGGAAAAACTGTTTTTT
>TRBV4-1|-|TRBJ1-2|TRBD1
CASSQVARGDYGYTF
TGCGCCAGCAGCCAAGTCGCCAGGGGGGACTATGGCTACACCTTC
>TRBV11-2|-|TRBJ1-1|-
CASSLGGPEAFF
TGTGCCAGCAGCTTGGGAGGGCCTGAAGCTTTCTTT
>TRBV9|-|TRBJ2-7|TRBD2
CASSVEGLAGEEQYF
TGTGCCAGCAGCGTAGAGGGACTAGCGGGAGAGGAGCAGTACTTC
>TRBV7-9|-|TRBJ2-7|-
CASSLTRQASGEQYF
TGTGCCAGCAGCTTAACCAGGCAGGCGTCGGGCGAGCAGTACTTC
>TRBV5-1|-|TRBJ2-1|TRBD1
CASSLDRGRSNEQFF
TGCGCCAGCAGCTTGGACAGGGGACGTTCCAATGAGCAGTTCTTC
>TRBV6-5|-|TRBJ2-7|TRBD1
CASRGDRVSGEQYF
TGTGCCAGCAGAGGGGACAGGGTCAGCGGCGAGCAGTACTTC
>TRBV5-1|-|TRBJ2-5|TRBD1
CAVAKGAPDETQYF
TGCGCCGTTGCTAAGGGGGCGCCGGACGAGACCCAGTACTTC
>TRBV5-1|-|TRBJ1-2|-
CASSLERGNYGYTF
TGCGCCAGCAGCTTGGAGCGAGGAAACTATGGCTACACCTTC
>TRBV27|-|TRBJ2-2|TRBD2
CASSLTSGRANTGELFF
TGTGCCAGCAGTCTTACTAGCGGGAGGGCCAATACCGGGGAGCTGTTTTTT
>TRBV28|-|TRBJ2-6|-
CASSPGQISGANVLTF
TGTGCCAGCAGTCCGGGACAAATCTCTGGGGCCAACGTCCTGACTTTC
>TRBV9|-|TRBJ2-2|TRBD1
CASSRDREGGELFF
TGTGCCAGCAGCCGGGACAGGGAGGGCGGGGAGCTGTTTTTT
>TRBV10-3|-|TRBJ2-1|TRBD2
CAISEPGLEGNEQFF
TGTGCCATCAGTGAGCCGGGACTAGAGGGGAATGAGCAGTTCTTC
>TRBV5-1|-|TRBJ2-2|-
CASSLARPGELFF
TGCGCCAGCAGCTTGGCCCGGCCCGGGGAGCTGTTTTTT
>TRBV11-2|once|TRBJ2-7|TRBD1
CASSLGTGGGYEQYF
TGTGCCAGCAGCTTAGGGACAGGGGGCGGATACGAGCAGTACTTC
>TRBV2|-|TRBJ1-1|TRBD1
CASSGGGRRQGRMEAFF
TGTGCCAGCAGTGGTGGGGGGCGACGACAGGGGAGGATGGAAGCTTTCTTT
>TRBV29-1|-|TRBJ2-1|-
CSVHRQGGNEQFF
TGCAGCGTTCACCGACAGGGAGGTAATGAGCAGTTCTTC
>TRBV7-2|once|TRBJ2-7|TRBD2
CASSQGTSNYVAYEQYF
TGTGCCAGCAGCCAGGGGACTAGCAACTACGTGGCCTACGAGCAGTACTTC
>TRBV4-1|-|TRBJ1-2|-
CASSTQGVSYGYTF
TGCGCCAGCAGCACGCAGGGAGTGAGCTATGGCTACACCTTC
>TRBV4-1|-|TRBJ2-2|-
CASSFRQGWSTATGELFF
TGCGCCAGCAGCTTCCGCCAGGGGTGGTCTACGGCGACCGGGGAGCTGTTTTTT
>TRBV30|-|TRBJ1-6|-
CACPGAGGGNSPLHF
TGTGCCTGTCCTGGGGCGGGGGGAGGCAATTCACCCCTCCACTTT
>TRBV23-1|once|TRBJ2-6|-
CASSGGPGANVLTF
TGCGCCAGCAGCGGGGGTCCTGGCGCCAACGTCCTGACTTTC
>TRBV5-4|-|TRBJ2-3|TRBD1
CASSTDRATDTQYF
TGTGCCAGCAGCACGGACAGGGCCACAGATACGCAGTATTTT
>TRBV6-1|-|TRBJ1-3|TRBD1
CASSERGGGRGNTIYF
TGTGCCAGCAGTGAAAGGGGAGGGGGCAGGGGAAACACCATATATTTT
>TRBV5-4|-|TRBJ1-1|-
CASSLKGTNTEAFF
TGTGCCAGCAGCTTAAAGGGAACGAACACTGAAGCTTTCTTT
>TRBV15|-|TRBJ2-7|TRBD2
CATSRGGTQPSSYEQYF
TGTGCCACCAGCAGGGGGGGGACCCAACCCAGCTCCTACGAGCAGTACTTC
>TRBV3-1/TRBV3-2|-|TRBJ1-1|-
CASSQDYLKGRTEAFF
TGTGCCAGCAGCCAAGATTACCTTAAGGGGAGGACTGAAGCTTTCTTT
>TRBV5-1|-|TRBJ1-2|-
CASSFFNYGYTF
TGCGCCAGCAGCTTCTTCAACTATGGCTACACCTTC